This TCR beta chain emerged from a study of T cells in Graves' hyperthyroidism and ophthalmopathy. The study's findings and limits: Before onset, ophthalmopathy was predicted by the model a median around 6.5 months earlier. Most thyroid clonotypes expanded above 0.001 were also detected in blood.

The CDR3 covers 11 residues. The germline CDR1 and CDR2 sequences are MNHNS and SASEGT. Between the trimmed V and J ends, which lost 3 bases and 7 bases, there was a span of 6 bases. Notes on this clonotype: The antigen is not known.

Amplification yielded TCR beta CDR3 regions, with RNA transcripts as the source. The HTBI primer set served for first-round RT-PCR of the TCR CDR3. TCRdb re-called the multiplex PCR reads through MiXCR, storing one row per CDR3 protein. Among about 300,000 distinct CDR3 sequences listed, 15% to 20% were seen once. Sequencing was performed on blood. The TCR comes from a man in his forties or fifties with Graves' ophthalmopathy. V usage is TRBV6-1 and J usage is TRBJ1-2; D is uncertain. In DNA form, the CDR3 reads TGTGCCAGCAGTGATAAGCGTGGCTACACCTTC. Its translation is CASSDKRGYTF.